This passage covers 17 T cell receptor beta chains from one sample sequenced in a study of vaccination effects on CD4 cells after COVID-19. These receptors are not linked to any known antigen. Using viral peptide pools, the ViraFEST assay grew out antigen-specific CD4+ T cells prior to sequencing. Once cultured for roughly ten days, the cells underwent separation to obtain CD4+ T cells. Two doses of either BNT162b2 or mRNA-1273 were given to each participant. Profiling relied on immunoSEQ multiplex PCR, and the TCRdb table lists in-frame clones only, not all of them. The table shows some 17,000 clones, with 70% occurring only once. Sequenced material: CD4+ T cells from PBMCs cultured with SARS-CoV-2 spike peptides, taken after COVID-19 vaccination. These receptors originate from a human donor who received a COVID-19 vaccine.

CDR3 nucleotides: TGTGCCAGCAGCGCCCGACAGGGGGCAAGCTCCTACGAGCAGTACTTC. Its protein product is CASSARQGASSYEQYF. V is TRBV9 and J is TRBJ2-7; 10 nucleotides match TRBD1. Trimming cost V 3 bases and J 0 bases; bases outside gene matches: 6. CDR3 length: 16 amino acids. CDR1 is SGDLS and CDR2 is YYNGEE in the germline V gene.

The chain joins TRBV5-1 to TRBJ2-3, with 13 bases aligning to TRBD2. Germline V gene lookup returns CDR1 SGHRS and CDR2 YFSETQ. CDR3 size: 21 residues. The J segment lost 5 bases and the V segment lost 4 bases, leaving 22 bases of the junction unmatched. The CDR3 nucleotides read TGCGCCAGCAGCCACCGGGCGCCCGGGACTAGCGGGACCCACCGGGGAGATACGCAGTATTTT. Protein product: CASSHRAPGTSGTHRGDTQYF.

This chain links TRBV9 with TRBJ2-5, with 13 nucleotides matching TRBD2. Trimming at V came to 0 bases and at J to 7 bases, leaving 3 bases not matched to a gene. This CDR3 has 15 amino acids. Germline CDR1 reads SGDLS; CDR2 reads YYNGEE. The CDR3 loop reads CASSVDTSGGGTQYF. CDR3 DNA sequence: TGTGCCAGCAGCGTAGACACTAGCGGGGGGGGGACCCAGTACTTC.

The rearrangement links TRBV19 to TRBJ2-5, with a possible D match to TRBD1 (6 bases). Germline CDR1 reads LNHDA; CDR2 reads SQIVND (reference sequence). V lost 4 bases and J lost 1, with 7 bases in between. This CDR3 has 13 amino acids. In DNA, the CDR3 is TGTGCCAGTAGTAGGGGGCCCCAAGAGACCCAGTACTTC. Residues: CASSRGPQETQYF. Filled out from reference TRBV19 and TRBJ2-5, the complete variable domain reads DGGITQSPKYLFRKEGQNVTLSCEQNLNHDAMYWYRQDPGQGLRLIYYSQIVNDFQKGDIAEGYSVSREKKESFPLTVTSAQKNPTAFYLCASSRGPQETQYFGPGTRLLVL.

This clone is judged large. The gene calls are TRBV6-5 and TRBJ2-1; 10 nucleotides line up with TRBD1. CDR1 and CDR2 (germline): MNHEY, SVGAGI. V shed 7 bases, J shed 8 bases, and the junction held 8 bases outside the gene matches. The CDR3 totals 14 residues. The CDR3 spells CASNRDRGMDEQFF. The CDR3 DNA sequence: TGTGCCAGCAACCGGGACAGGGGAATGGATGAGCAGTTCTTC.

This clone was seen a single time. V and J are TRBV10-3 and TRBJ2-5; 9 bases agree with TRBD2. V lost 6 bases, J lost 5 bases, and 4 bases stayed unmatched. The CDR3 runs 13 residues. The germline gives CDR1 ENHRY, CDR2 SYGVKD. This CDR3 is CAIRGLAGETQYF. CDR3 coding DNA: TGTGCCATCAGGGGACTAGCAGGGGAGACCCAGTACTTC.

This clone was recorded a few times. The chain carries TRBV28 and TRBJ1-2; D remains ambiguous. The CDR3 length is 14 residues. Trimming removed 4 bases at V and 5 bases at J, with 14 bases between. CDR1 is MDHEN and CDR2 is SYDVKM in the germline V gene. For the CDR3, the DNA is TGTGCCAGCAGTTCCGGCCAGGTGTCATATGGCTACACCTTC. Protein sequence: CASSSGQVSYGYTF.

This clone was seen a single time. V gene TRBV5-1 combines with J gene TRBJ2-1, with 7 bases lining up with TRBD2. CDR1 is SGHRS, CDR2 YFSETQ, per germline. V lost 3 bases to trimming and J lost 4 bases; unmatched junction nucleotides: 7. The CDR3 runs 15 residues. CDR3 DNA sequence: TGCGCCAGCAGCTCCGGGGGGAACAGGTACAATGAGCAGTTCTTC. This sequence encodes CASSSGGNRYNEQFF.

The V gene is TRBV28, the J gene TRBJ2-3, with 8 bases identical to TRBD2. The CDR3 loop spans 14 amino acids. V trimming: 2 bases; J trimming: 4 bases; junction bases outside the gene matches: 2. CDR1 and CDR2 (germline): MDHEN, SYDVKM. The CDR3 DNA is TGTGCCAGCAGTTTAGCGGGAGGCCCAGATACGCAGTATTTT. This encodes CASSLAGGPDTQYF. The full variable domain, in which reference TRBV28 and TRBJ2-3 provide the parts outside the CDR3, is DVKVTQSSRYLVKRTGEKVFLECVQDMDHENMFWYRQDPGLGLRLIYFSYDVKMKEKGDIPEGYSVSREKKERFSLILESASTNQTSMYLCASSLAGGPDTQYFGPGTRLTVL.

The CDR3 is CASSFSPGGDQPQHF. The CDR3 region has the DNA TGTGCCAGCAGCTTCTCCCCTGGGGGAGATCAGCCCCAGCATTTT. The chain carries TRBV5-6 and TRBJ1-5, with D maybe TRBD1 (5 bases). Trimming took 2 bases from V and 5 from J, leaving 14 bases between them. Germline V gene sequence: CDR1 SGHDT, CDR2 YYEEEE. This CDR3 has 15 residues. The whole variable domain, remainder taken from reference TRBV5-6 and TRBJ1-5, is DAGVTQSPTHLIKTRGQQVTLRCSPKSGHDTVSWYQQALGQGPQFIFQYYEEEERQRGNFPDRFSGHQFPNYSSELNVNALLLGDSALYLCASSFSPGGDQPQHFGDGTRLSIL.

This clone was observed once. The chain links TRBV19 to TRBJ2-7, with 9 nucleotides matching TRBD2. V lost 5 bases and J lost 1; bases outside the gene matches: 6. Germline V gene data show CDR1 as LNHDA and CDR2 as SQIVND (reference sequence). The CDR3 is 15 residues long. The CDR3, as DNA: TGTGCCAGTAGTCCAAGACTAGCGGAATCCTACGAGCAGTACTTC. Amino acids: CASSPRLAESYEQYF.

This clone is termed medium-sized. CDR3 sequence reads: CASSQDGAGTEAFF. CDR3 sequence (DNA): TGCGCCAGCAGCCAAGATGGTGCTGGCACTGAAGCTTTCTTT. This chain joins TRBV4-3 and TRBJ1-1; D uncertain. The CDR3 is made up of 14 amino acids. Looked up from germline, CDR1 is LGHNA and CDR2 is YSLEER. Trimming left V 0 bases short and J 4 bases short, with 9 bases between.

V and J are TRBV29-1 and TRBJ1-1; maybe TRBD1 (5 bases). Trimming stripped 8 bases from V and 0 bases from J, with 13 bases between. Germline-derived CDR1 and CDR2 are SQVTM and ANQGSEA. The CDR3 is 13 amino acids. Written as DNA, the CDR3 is TGCAGCCATACGGGGCCCTTGAACACTGAAGCTTTCTTT. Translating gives CSHTGPLNTEAFF. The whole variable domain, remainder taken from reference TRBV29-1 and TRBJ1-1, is SAVISQKPSRDICQRGTSLTIQCQVDSQVTMMFWYRQQPGQSLTLIATANQGSEATYESGFVIDKFPISRPNLTFSTLTVSNMSPEDSSIYLCSHTGPLNTEAFFGQGTRLTVV.

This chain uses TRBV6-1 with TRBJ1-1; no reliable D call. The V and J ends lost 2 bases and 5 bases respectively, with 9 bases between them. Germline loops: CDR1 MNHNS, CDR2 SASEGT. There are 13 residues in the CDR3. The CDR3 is CASSELGRTEAFF. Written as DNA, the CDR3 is TGTGCCAGCAGTGAACTGGGTAGAACTGAAGCTTTCTTT.

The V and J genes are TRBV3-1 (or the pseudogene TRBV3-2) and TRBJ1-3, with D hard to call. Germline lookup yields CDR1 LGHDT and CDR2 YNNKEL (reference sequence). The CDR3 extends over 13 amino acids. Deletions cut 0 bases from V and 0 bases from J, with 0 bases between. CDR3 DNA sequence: TGTGCCAGCAGCCAAGACTCTGGAAACACCATATATTTT. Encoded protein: CASSQDSGNTIYF.

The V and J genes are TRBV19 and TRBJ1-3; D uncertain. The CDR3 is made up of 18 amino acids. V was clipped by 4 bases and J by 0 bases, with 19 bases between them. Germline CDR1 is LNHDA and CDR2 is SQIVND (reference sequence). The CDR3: CASSTTALSLLSGNTIYF. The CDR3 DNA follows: TGTGCCAGTAGTACCACAGCTCTCAGTCTTCTCTCTGGAAACACCATATATTTT.

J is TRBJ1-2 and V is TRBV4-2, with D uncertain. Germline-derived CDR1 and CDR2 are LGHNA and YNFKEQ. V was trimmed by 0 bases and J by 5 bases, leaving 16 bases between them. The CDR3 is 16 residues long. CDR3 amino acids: CASSQDLHSTTYGYTF. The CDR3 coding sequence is TGTGCCAGCAGCCAAGATCTCCACTCGACTACTTATGGCTACACCTTC.